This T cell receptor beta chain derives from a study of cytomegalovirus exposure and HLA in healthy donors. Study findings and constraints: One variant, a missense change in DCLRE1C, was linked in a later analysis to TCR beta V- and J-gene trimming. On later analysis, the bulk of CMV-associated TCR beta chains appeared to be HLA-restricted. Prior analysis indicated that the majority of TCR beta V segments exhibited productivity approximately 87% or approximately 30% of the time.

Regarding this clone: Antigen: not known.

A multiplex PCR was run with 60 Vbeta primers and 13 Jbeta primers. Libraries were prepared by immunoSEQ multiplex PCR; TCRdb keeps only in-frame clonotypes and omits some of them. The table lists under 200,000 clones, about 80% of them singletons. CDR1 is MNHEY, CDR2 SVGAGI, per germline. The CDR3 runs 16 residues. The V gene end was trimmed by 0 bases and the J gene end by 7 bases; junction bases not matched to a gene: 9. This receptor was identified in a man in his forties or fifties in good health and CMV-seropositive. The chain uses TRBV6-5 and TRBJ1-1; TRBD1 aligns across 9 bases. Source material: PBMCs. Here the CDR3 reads CASSYSYRGLVYEAFF. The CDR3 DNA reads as TGTGCCAGCAGTTACTCGTACAGGGGGCTGGTATATGAAGCTTTCTTT.